This T cell receptor beta chain stems from a study of blood T cell repertoires in COVID-19. Germline lookup yields CDR1 SEHNR and CDR2 FQNEAQ (reference sequence). Trimming removed 5 bases from V and 5 bases from J, with 18 bases in between. The CDR3 sequence is 15 residues long. Libraries were prepared by immunoSEQ multiplex PCR; TCRdb keeps only in-frame clonotypes and omits some of them. The sample records about 220,000 clones, around 86% being singletons. The sequenced sample consisted of peripheral blood. This chain links TRBV7-9 with TRBJ1-2; D unclear. This sequence originates from a woman between 65 and 79 years old with COVID-19, enrolled during active disease. As DNA, the CDR3 is TGTGCCAGCAGCCGAGGGCCTGCGGGTGGTTATGGCTACACCTTC. Protein sequence: CASSRGPAGGYGYTF. Full variable domain (remainder filled in from reference TRBV7-9 and TRBJ1-2): DTGVSQNPRHKITKRGQNVTFRCDPISEHNRLYWYRQTLGQGPEFLTYFQNEAQLEKSRLLSDRFSAERPKGSFSTLEIQRTEQGDSAMYLCASSRGPAGGYGYTFGSGTRLTVV.